This T cell receptor (beta chain) is drawn from a study of patients and donors after allogeneic stem cell transplantation. TCRdb re-derived calls from the RT-PCR reads in MiXCR, one entry per CDR3 protein. The sample lists some 160,000 distinct CDR3 sequences, roughly 22% occurring once. What was sequenced was blood, either unsorted or a sorted T cell fraction (not recorded which). This TCR came from a human donor who was either an allogeneic HSCT recipient or a stem cell or donor lymphocyte infusion donor (not recorded which). It is not recorded whose cells these are; they may come from a transplant donor.

The CDR3, as DNA: TGCGCCAGCAGCTTGCTAGGGGGAACAACTAATGAAAAACTGTTTTTT. This gives the protein CASSLLGGTTNEKLFF. The V gene is TRBV5-1, the J gene TRBJ1-4, with D possibly being TRBD1 (6 bases). The CDR3 consists of 16 residues. The V end lost 1 base, the J end lost 0 bases, and 10 bases lay between the germline ends. Germline V gives CDR1 SGHRS, CDR2 YFSETQ. The full variable domain, its missing parts supplied by reference TRBV5-1 and TRBJ1-4, is KAGVTQTPRYLIKTRGQQVTLSCSPISGHRSVSWYQQTPGQGLQFLFEYFSETQRNKGNFPGRFSGRQFSNSRSEMNVSTLELGDSALYLCASSLLGGTTNEKLFFGSGTQLSVL.